This record concerns one T cell receptor (beta chain) sequence. In the authors' methods: Amplification with reference gene primers provided the estimates of nucleated cell counts. Produced via immunoSEQ multiplex PCR; TCRdb's table is partial and in-frame only. V and J calls and clone size are copied from that table; D and trimming were computed from the DNA. The sample lists approximately 330,000 clones, 87% occurring once. The sample belongs to a study of blood T cell repertoires in COVID-19. Study in general: The origin of the acute and convalescent COVID-19 samples was the United States, Italy and Spain.

Germline assignment: CDR1 LNHDA and CDR2 SQIVND (reference sequence). This CDR3 has 15 amino acids. Trimming removed 7 bases at V and 1 base at J, with 11 bases between. Sequencing was carried out using peripheral blood. The sequence was obtained from a man aged 25 to 40 with COVID-19, enrolled during active disease. The V gene is TRBV19, the J gene TRBJ2-6; D is ambiguous. The CDR3 reads CASTLVNSGANVLTF. CDR3 DNA: TGTGCCAGTACCTTAGTCAATTCTGGGGCCAACGTCCTGACTTTC.